Sequencing of this T cell receptor (beta chain) was carried out in a study of chemoradiotherapy in HPV16-positive cancers. Looked up from germline, CDR1 is SGHRS and CDR2 is YFSETQ. V shed 3 bases and J 1 base; nucleotides not matched to a gene: 7. The CDR3 sequence is 16 residues long. TCRdb's copy holds only in-frame clones and misses some; the assay was immunoSEQ multiplex PCR. The sample includes 30,000 to 40,000 clones, 92% of them seen just once. The table lists this clone with a count of one. This specimen was blood, taken from a patient who underwent chemoradiotherapy. The clonotype originates from a human donor with HPV-associated anogenital cancer. The chain joins TRBV5-1 to TRBJ2-7; TRBD2 matches at 10 bases. The CDR3 nucleotides read TGCGCCAGCAGCTGGACCTTAGCGGGGGGATCCTACGAGCAGTACTTC. It translates to CASSWTLAGGSYEQYF.